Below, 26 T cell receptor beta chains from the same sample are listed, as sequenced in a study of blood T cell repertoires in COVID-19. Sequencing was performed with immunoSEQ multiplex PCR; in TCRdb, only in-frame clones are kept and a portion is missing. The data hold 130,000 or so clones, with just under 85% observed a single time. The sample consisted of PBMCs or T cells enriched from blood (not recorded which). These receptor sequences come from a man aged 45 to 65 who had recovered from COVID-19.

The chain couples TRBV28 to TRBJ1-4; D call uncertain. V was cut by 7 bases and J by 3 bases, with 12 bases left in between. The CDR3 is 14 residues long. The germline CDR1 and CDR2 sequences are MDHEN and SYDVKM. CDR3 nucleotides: TGTGCCAGCACCCCCCGAGGGCCTAATGAAAAACTGTTTTTT. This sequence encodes CASTPRGPNEKLFF.

The CDR3 spells CASTHMNEKLFF. CDR3 in DNA: TGTGCCAGCACCCACATGAATGAAAAACTGTTTTTT. The chain couples TRBV7-9 to TRBJ1-4; no clear D gene. This CDR3 is built from 12 residues. V dropped 7 bases and J dropped 5 bases, with 8 bases sitting between them. Germline loops: CDR1 SEHNR, CDR2 FQNEAQ (reference sequence).

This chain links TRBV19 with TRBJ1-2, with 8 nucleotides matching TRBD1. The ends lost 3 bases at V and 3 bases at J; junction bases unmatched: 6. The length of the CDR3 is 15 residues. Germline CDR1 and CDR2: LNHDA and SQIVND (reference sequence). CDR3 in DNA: TGTGCCAGTAGTATGGTGGCAGGGGGCCACTATGGCTACACCTTC. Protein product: CASSMVAGGHYGYTF.

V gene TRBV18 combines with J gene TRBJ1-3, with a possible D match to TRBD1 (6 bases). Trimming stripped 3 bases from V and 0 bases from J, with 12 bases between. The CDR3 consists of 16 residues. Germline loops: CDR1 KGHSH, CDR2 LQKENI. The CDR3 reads CASSPWDKSSGNTIYF. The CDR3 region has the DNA TGTGCCAGCTCACCCTGGGACAAAAGCTCTGGAAACACCATATATTTT.

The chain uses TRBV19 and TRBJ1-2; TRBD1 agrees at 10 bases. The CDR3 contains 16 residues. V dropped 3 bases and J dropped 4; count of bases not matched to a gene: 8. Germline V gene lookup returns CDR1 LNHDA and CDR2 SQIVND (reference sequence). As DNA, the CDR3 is TGTGCCAGTAGTATCGGTCCCGGGACAGGGGCCTATGGCTACACCTTC. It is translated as CASSIGPGTGAYGYTF.

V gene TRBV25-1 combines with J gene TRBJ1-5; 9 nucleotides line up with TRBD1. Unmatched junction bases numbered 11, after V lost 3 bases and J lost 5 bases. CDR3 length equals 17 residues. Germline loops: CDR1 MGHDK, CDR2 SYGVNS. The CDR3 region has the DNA TGTGCCAGCAGTGAGTCTCCGGGACAGGGAAGAGATCAGCCCCAGCATTTT. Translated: CASSESPGQGRDQPQHF.

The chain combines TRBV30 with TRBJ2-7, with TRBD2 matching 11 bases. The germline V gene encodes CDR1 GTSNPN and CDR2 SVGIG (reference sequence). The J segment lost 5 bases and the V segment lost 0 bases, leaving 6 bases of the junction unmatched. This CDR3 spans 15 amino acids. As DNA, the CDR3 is TGTGCCTGGAGTGTGGTAGCGGGGGGGTTAAACGAGCAGTACTTC. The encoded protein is CAWSVVAGGLNEQYF.

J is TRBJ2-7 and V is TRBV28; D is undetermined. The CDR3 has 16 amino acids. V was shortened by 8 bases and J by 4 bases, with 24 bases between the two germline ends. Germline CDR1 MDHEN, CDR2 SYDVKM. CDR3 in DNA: TGTGCCAGCCGTCCCTCGGTCCGCCCGGGTGGATACGAGCAGTACTTC. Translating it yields CASRPSVRPGGYEQYF.

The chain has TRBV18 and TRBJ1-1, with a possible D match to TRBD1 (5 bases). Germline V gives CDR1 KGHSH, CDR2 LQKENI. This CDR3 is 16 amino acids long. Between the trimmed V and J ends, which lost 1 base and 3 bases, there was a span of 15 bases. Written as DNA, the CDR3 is TGTGCCAGCTCACCACAGGGGTGGGGAGGGTACACTGAAGCTTTCTTT. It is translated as CASSPQGWGGYTEAFF.

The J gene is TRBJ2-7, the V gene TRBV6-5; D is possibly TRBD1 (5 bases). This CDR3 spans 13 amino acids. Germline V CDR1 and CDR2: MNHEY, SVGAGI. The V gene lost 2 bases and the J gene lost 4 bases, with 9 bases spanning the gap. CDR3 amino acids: CASSYGRVYEQYF. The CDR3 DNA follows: TGTGCCAGCAGTTACGGCAGGGTGTACGAGCAGTACTTC.

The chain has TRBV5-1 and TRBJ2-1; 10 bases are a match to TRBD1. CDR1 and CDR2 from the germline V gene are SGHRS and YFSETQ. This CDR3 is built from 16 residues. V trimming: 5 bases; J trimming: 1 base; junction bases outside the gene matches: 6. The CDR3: CASSSGQGISYNEQFF. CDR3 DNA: TGCGCCAGCAGTTCGGGACAGGGGATTTCCTACAATGAGCAGTTCTTC.

CDR3 protein: CASSQASGAETQYF. CDR3 sequence (DNA): TGTGCCAGCAGCCAGGCTAGCGGGGCCGAGACCCAGTACTTC. This sequence joins TRBV3-1 (or the pseudogene TRBV3-2) and TRBJ2-5; 9 bases match TRBD2. This CDR3 region has 14 residues. After removal of 3 bases from V and 5 bases from J, the junction contained 4 bases not matched to a gene. Germline-derived CDR1 and CDR2 are LGHDT and YNNKEL (reference sequence).

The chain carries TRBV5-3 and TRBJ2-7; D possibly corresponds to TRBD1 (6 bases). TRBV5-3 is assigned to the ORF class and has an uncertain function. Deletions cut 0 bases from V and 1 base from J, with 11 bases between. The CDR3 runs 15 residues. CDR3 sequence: CARSLDREGSYEQYF. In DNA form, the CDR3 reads TGTGCCAGAAGCTTGGACAGGGAAGGGTCCTACGAGCAGTACTTC.

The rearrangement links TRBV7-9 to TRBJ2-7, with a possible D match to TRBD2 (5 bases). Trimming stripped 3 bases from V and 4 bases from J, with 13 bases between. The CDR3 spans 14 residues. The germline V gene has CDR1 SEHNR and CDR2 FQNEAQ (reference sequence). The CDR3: CASSLLQRYYEQYF. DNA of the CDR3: TGTGCCAGCAGCTTGCTTCAGCGGTATTACGAGCAGTACTTC. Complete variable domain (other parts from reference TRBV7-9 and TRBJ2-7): DTGVSQNPRHKITKRGQNVTFRCDPISEHNRLYWYRQTLGQGPEFLTYFQNEAQLEKSRLLSDRFSAERPKGSFSTLEIQRTEQGDSAMYLCASSLLQRYYEQYFGPGTRLTVT.

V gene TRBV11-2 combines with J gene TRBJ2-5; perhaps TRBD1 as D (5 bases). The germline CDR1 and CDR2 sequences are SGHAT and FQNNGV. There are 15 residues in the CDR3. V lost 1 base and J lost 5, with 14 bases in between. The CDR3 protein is CASSLAPGQGETQYF. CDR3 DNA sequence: TGTGCCAGCAGCTTAGCTCCAGGGCAAGGGGAGACCCAGTACTTC.

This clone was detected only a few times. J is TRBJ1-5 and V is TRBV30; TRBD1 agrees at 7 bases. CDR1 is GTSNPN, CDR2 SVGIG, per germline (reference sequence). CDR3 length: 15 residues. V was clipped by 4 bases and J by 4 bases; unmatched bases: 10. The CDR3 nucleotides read TGTGCCTGGAATAGACAGGGAAATGGGAATCAGCCCCAGCATTTT. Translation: CAWNRQGNGNQPQHF.

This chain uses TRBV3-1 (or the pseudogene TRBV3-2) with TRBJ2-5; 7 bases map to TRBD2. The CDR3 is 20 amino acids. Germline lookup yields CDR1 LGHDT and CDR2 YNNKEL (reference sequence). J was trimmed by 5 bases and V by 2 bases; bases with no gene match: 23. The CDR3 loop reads CASSQIPIIPGLGRLETQYF. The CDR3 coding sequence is TGTGCCAGCAGCCAAATTCCCATAATTCCGGGTCTCGGGAGGCTTGAGACCCAGTACTTC.

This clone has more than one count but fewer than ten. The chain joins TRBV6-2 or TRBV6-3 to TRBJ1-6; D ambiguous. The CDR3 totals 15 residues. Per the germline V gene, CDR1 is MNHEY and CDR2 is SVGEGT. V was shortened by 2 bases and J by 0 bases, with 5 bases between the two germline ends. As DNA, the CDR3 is TGTGCCAGCAGTTACAGGAGCTCCTATAATTCACCCCTCCACTTT. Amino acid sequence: CASSYRSSYNSPLHF.

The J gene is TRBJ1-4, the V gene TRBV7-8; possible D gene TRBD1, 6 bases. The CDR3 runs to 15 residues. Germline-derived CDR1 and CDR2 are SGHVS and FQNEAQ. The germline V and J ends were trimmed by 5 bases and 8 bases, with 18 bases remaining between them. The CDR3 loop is CASSPTAGVHEKLFF. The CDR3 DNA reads TGTGCCAGCAGCCCGACTGCAGGGGTGCACGAAAAACTGTTTTTT. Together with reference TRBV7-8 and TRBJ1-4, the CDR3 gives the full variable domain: GAGVSQSPRYKVAKRGQDVALRCDPISGHVSLFWYQQALGQGPEFLTYFQNEAQLDKSGLPSDRFFAERPEGSVSTLKIQRTQQEDSAVYLCASSPTAGVHEKLFFGSGTQLSVL.

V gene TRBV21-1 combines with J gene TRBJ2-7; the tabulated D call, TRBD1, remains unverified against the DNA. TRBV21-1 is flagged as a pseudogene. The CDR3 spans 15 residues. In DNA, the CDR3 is TGTGCCAGCAGCAAAGTGTCAGGGGGATTCTACGAGCAGTACTTC. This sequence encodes CASSKVSGGFYEQYF.

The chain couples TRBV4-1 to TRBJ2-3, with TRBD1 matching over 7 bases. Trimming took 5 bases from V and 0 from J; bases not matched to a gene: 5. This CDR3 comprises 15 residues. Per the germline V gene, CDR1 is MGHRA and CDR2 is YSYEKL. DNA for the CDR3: TGCGCCAGCAGCGCAGGGACAGCTAGCACAGATACGCAGTATTTT. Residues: CASSAGTASTDTQYF.

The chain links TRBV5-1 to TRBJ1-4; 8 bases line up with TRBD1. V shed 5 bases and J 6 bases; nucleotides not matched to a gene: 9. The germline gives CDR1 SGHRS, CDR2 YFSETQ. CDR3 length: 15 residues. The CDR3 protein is CASSIYQGAHEKLFF. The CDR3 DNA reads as TGCGCCAGCAGTATCTACCAGGGGGCGCATGAAAAACTGTTTTTT.

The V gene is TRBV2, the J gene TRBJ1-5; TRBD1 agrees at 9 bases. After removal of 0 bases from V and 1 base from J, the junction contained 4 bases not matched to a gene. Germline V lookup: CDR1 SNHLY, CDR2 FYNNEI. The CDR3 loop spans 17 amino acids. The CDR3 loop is CASSEALQGASNQPQHF. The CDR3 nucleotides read TGTGCCAGCAGTGAAGCTTTACAGGGGGCGAGCAATCAGCCCCAGCATTTT.

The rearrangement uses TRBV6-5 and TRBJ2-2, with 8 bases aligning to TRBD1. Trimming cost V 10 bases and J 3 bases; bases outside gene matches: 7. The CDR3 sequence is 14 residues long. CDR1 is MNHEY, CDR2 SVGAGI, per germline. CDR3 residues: CATRDRFDTGELFF. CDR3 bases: TGTGCCACCAGGGACAGGTTCGACACCGGGGAGCTGTTTTTT.

CDR3 bases: TGTGCCATCAGCTTACAGGGGGCTGATGACGAGCAGTACTTC. It translates to CAISLQGADDEQYF. The chain links TRBV10-3 to TRBJ2-7, with TRBD1 matching over 9 bases. J gave up 5 bases and V 6 bases, and 8 bases lay outside the gene matches. This CDR3 comprises 14 residues. CDR1 and CDR2 from the germline V gene are ENHRY and SYGVKD.

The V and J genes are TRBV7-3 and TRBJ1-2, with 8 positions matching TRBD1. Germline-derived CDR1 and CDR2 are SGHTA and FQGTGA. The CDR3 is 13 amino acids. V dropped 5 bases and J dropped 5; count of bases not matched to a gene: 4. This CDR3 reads CASSPDREYGYTF. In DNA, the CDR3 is TGTGCCAGCAGCCCGGACAGGGAATATGGCTACACCTTC.